A single sample is the source of the 6 T cell receptor beta chains below, sequenced in a study of blood T cell repertoires in COVID-19. Sequencing used immunoSEQ multiplex PCR; TCRdb keeps in-frame clones, though not all of them. This table holds about 46,000 clones, approximately 83% found once. The sequencing sample was made of peripheral blood. Receptors were obtained from a human donor in a cohort sampled during active COVID-19. The donor label of this sample is uncertain.

CDR3 nucleotides: TGTGCCAGCAGCAAAATAGTGGTGTCGGAGACCCAGTACTTC. It encodes CASSKIVVSETQYF. The chain links TRBV7-2 to TRBJ2-5, with D unclear. The CDR3 is 14 residues long. V was cut by 5 bases and J by 5 bases, with 15 bases left in between. The germline gives CDR1 SGHTA, CDR2 FQGNSA.

The chain couples TRBV6-5 to TRBJ1-2, with 9 positions matching TRBD1. The CDR3 covers 15 residues. Trimming cost V 6 bases and J 6 bases; bases outside gene matches: 11. From germline, CDR1 is MNHEY and CDR2 SVGAGI. Here the CDR3 DNA reads TGTGCCAGCAGGAATCCGGGACAGGGATCTCATGGCTACACCTTC. It is translated as CASRNPGQGSHGYTF.

The V and J genes are TRBV18 and TRBJ2-1, with 14 bases identical to TRBD2. The CDR3 is 20 amino acids. Losses at the gene ends were 6 bases for V and 4 bases for J; bases not matched to a gene: 17. Germline values: CDR1 KGHSH, CDR2 LQKENI. In nucleotides, the CDR3 is TGTGCCAGCTCCCTTGGACTAGCGGGGGGCCCTCGGTGGTCTTACAATGAGCAGTTCTTC. Translating gives CASSLGLAGGPRWSYNEQFF.

The rearrangement links TRBV5-1 to TRBJ2-1, with TRBD1 matching over 7 bases. CDR1 is SGHRS, CDR2 YFSETQ, per germline. J gave up 6 bases and V 6 bases, and 9 bases lay outside the gene matches. There are 14 residues in the CDR3. The CDR3: CASTSGGQVNEQFF. The CDR3 nucleotides read TGCGCCAGCACATCCGGTGGACAGGTCAATGAGCAGTTCTTC.

J is TRBJ2-3 and V is TRBV5-6, with D perhaps matching TRBD1 (6 bases). This CDR3 spans 15 amino acids. The germline V gene encodes CDR1 SGHDT and CDR2 YYEEEE. V lost 4 bases to trimming and J lost 1 base, with 13 bases between them. The CDR3 protein is CASSDTGLGTDTQYF. The DNA for the CDR3 is TGTGCCAGCAGCGATACAGGGCTCGGCACAGATACGCAGTATTTT.

This chain uses TRBV19 with TRBJ2-7; TRBD2 aligns across 7 bases. V was clipped by 3 bases and J by 0 bases; unmatched bases: 2. Germline V CDR1 and CDR2: LNHDA, SQIVND (reference sequence). The CDR3 extends over 14 amino acids. The CDR3 is CASSMGGSSYEQYF. The CDR3 region has the DNA TGTGCCAGTAGTATGGGGGGGAGCTCCTACGAGCAGTACTTC.